Listed below are T cell receptor beta chains from one sample, sequenced in a study of shared clonotypes between healthy human individuals. Clones were sequenced by immunoSEQ multiplex PCR, and TCRdb holds only the in-frame ones, with some missing. In the table there are more than 400,000 clones, around four fifths of which are singletons. The sample consisted of PBMCs. The receptors originated from a woman in her forties in good health. Some clones in this sample may be carry-over from other donors' samples. Each CDR3 is given with its conserved first and last residue. The D gene is left open where the match is weak. Some rows mark clone size as missing; the rest say once, few, many or name a class of expanded clone.

.	TRBD2	TRBV6-4	TRBJ2-1	TGTGCCAGCAGTAGGGCGGGGGGCTTCTCCTACAATGAGCAGTTCTTC	CASSRAGGFSYNEQFF
.	.	TRBV19	TRBJ1-5	TGTGCCAGTAGTATAGATCACGGAGGGGTGGCCAATCAGCCCCAGCATTTT	CASSIDHGGVANQPQHF
once	TRBD1	TRBV2	TRBJ2-5	TGTGCCAGCATGCGGGACAGGTGGGAAGAGACCCAGTACTTC	CASMRDRWEETQYF
few	.	TRBV13	TRBJ1-1	TGTGCCAGCAGCTACAACAGAATAATGAACACTGAAGCTTTCTTT	CASSYNRIMNTEAFF
.	TRBD2	TRBV7-3	TRBJ2-3	TGTGCCAGCAGCCATACTAGCGGGAGGGCCCCAGATACGCAGTATTTT	CASSHTSGRAPDTQYF
.	.	TRBV21-1	TRBJ1-1	TGTGCCAGCAGCGCCGGGACACCCGTCTTCATGAACACTGAAGCTTTCTTT	CASSAGTPVFMNTEAFF
once	.	TRBV20-1	TRBJ2-7	TGCAGTGCCCACGACAGCTACGAGCAGTACTTC	CSAHDSYEQYF
.	TRBD1	TRBV6-5	TRBJ1-2	TGTGCCAGCAGCCCGGGACAGTTCTACTATGGCTACACCTTC	CASSPGQFYYGYTF
.	.	TRBV10-3	TRBJ1-2	TGTGCCATCAGTGTCACAGGGATAGATGGCTACACCTTC	CAISVTGIDGYTF
.	TRBD1	TRBV4-2	TRBJ2-7	TGTGCCAGCAGCCTCGGGTGGACAGGGCCTGAGCAGTACTTC	CASSLGWTGPEQYF
.	.	TRBV5-1	TRBJ2-3	TGCGCCAGCAGCTTAGGGGGAGGCACAGATACGCAGTATTTT	CASSLGGGTDTQYF
.	.	TRBV5-1	TRBJ2-7	TGCGCCAGCAGCCTACTGACGGACTCCTACGAGCAGTACTTC	CASSLLTDSYEQYF
.	.	TRBV7-8	TRBJ1-1	TGTGCCAGCAGCCCCCCGGGAGGGATCAAGAACACTGAAGCTTTCTTT	CASSPPGGIKNTEAFF
.	TRBD2	TRBV9	TRBJ2-2	TGTGCCAGCAGCGTCGGGGGGTGGCGCAACACCGGGGAGCTGTTTTTT	CASSVGGWRNTGELFF
once	.	TRBV6-4	TRBJ2-3	TGTGCCGTCGCCGCGTCCAGCACAGATACGCAGTATTTT	CAVAASSTDTQYF
many	.	TRBV6-1	TRBJ1-2	TGTGCCAGCAGTGAAGCGGCTGACGCCCTTGGCTACACCTTC	CASSEAADALGYTF
.	.	TRBV28	TRBJ2-7	TGTGCCAGCAGGGGGGGTACCCCGTGGGTTGGCGAGCAGTACTTC	CASRGGTPWVGEQYF
.	.	TRBV7-9	TRBJ1-1	TGTGCCAGCAGCTTAATAACTGAAGCTTTCTTT	CASSLITEAFF
few	TRBD2	TRBV18	TRBJ2-3	TGTGCCAGCTCACCAACAGCGGGAGGAGGGTCAGATACGCAGTATTTT	CASSPTAGGGSDTQYF
.	.	TRBV29-1	TRBJ1-2	TGCAGCGTTGGGCAACCCGACAGCTATGGCTACACCTTC	CSVGQPDSYGYTF
.	TRBD2	TRBV18	TRBJ2-2	TGTGCCAGCTCACCGCTGGTAGCGGGAGAATGGTACACCGGGGAGCTGTTTTTT	CASSPLVAGEWYTGELFF
.	.	TRBV5-6	TRBJ2-3	TGTGCCAGCAGCTTGTTCAGGGGCACAGATACGCAGTATTTT	CASSLFRGTDTQYF
.	.	TRBV23-1	TRBJ2-5	TGCGCCAGCAGTCAAAAGGGTACAGTCCAAGAGACCCAGTACTTC	CASSQKGTVQETQYF
.	TRBD1	TRBV28	TRBJ2-7	TGTGCCACCCGGACAGGGGTCTCGGGGGAGCAGTACTTC	CATRTGVSGEQYF
few	.	TRBV29-1	TRBJ1-1	TGCAGCGTTGAACCCGGATCTGAAGCTTTCTTT	CSVEPGSEAFF
.	TRBD1	TRBV29-1	TRBJ2-7	TGCAGCGTTGCCGAGACAGGGAACTACGAGCAGTACTTC	CSVAETGNYEQYF
.	TRBD2	TRBV2	TRBJ2-1	TGTGCCAGCAGTGCGCTAGCGGGAGTAAATGAGCAGTTCTTC	CASSALAGVNEQFF
.	.	TRBV5-1	TRBJ2-3	TGCGCCAGCAGCTTGACAGGGCCTCCCACAGATACGCAGTATTTT	CASSLTGPPTDTQYF
.	TRBD1	TRBV10-3	TRBJ2-1	TGTGCCATCAGTCACGGGACAGGGGAAAATGAGCAGTTCTTC	CAISHGTGENEQFF
.	.	TRBV2	TRBJ1-2	TGTGCCAGCAGGGGGACCTGGGATGGCTACACCTTC	CASRGTWDGYTF
few	.	TRBV11-2	TRBJ1-1	TGTGCCAGCAGCTTAGCGGCGCAGACTGAAGCTTTCTTT	CASSLAAQTEAFF
.	TRBD2	TRBV30	TRBJ2-4	TGTGCCTGGAGTAGGGCGGGAGGGCCCTCGAAAAACATTCAGTACTTC	CAWSRAGGPSKNIQYF
.	TRBD1	TRBV6-5	TRBJ2-7	TGTGCCAGCAGTTCGCGCCCAGGGGGAATGTACGAGCAGTACTTC	CASSSRPGGMYEQYF
.	.	TRBV18	TRBJ2-3	TGTGCCAGCTCACCAGACACAGATACGCAGTATTTT	CASSPDTDTQYF
.	TRBD1	TRBV11-1	TRBJ2-7	TGTGCCAGCAGCTTGGACAGGGTGACGTTGGGCGAGCAGTACTTC	CASSLDRVTLGEQYF
few	TRBD1	TRBV7-2	TRBJ2-5	TGTGCCAGCAGCCTCCGACAGGGAGCGGAGACCCAGTACTTC	CASSLRQGAETQYF
.	TRBD1	TRBV19	TRBJ1-1	TGTGCCAGTAGTATCGACAGGGCCACTGAAGCTTTCTTT	CASSIDRATEAFF
.	TRBD1	TRBV5-1	TRBJ2-1	TGCGCCAGCAGCGGGTGGACAGGGAAGGGCAATGAGCAGTTCTTC	CASSGWTGKGNEQFF
.	.	TRBV5-1	TRBJ2-2	TGCGCCAGCAGCTTGGCCGGGGGAACCGGGGAGCTGTTTTTT	CASSLAGGTGELFF
.	.	TRBV11-2	TRBJ2-3	TGTGCCAGCAGCCTGATATCGGGCACAGATACGCAGTATTTT	CASSLISGTDTQYF
.	.	TRBV7-9	TRBJ2-7	TGTGCCAGCAGCTTAGGCGGCGACCTCTACGAGCAGTACTTC	CASSLGGDLYEQYF
.	.	TRBV28	TRBJ1-3	TGTGCCAGCAGTGCTGACTCTGGAAACACCATATATTTT	CASSADSGNTIYF
.	TRBD1	TRBV6-5	TRBJ1-2	TGTGCCAGCAGTTACGGCGACAGGGGGCACGGCTACACCTTC	CASSYGDRGHGYTF
.	.	TRBV11-3	TRBJ2-1	TGTGCCAGCAGTTCGGGACTCCCCTTGGACAATGAGCAGTTCTTC	CASSSGLPLDNEQFF
.	.	TRBV5-1	TRBJ2-7	TGCGCCAGCAGCTTGGCCTTGGCGGGAAGCTCCTACGAGCAGTACTTC	CASSLALAGSSYEQYF
.	TRBD2	TRBV11-2	TRBJ2-7	TGTGCCAGCAGCTTAGGCGTACCGACTAGCGGGAGATACTACGAGCAGTACTTC	CASSLGVPTSGRYYEQYF
once	TRBD1	TRBV28	TRBJ2-7	TGTGCCAGCAGTTTGGGACAGACGGCCTACGAGCAGTACTTC	CASSLGQTAYEQYF
once	TRBD2	TRBV7-9	TRBJ2-5	TGTGCCAGCAGCTTAGGACTAGCGGGAGACGGGGAGACCCAGTACTTC	CASSLGLAGDGETQYF
.	TRBD1	TRBV2	TRBJ1-1	TGTGCCAGCAGGGATACAGGGGGCACTGAAGCTTTCTTT	CASRDTGGTEAFF
.	.	TRBV29-1	TRBJ1-1	TGCAGCGTTGGTCTCCAGGTATCTGAAGCTTTCTTT	CSVGLQVSEAFF
.	TRBD1	TRBV15	TRBJ2-1	TGTGCCACCAGCAGGGACAGGGTAGGGGAGTTCTTC	CATSRDRVGEFF
many	.	TRBV4-1	TRBJ2-4	TGCGCCAGCAGCCAAGATGGTAGGGGGGCTAAAAACATTCAGTACTTC	CASSQDGRGAKNIQYF
.	TRBD1	TRBV27	TRBJ2-5	TGTGCCAGCAGTGTCGGGACAGGGGCAGGAGAGACCCAGTACTTC	CASSVGTGAGETQYF